These T cell receptor beta chains were read from a single sample in a study of sequential checkpoint blockade in melanoma. Repertoires were generated with immunoSEQ multiplex PCR, while TCRdb's copy carries only in-frame clones and drops some. The sample includes some 9,600 clones, around 24% seen only once; the top ten take about a sixth. Source: tumor tissue (inferred from file names), taken from a patient given nivolumab and ipilimumab in sequence. The receptors stem from a human donor with melanoma. Both conserved end residues are part of each CDR3. Each record gives: D gene, V gene, clone size, J gene, CDR3 DNA, CDR3 protein. The D gene is left open where the match is weak. For some rows the clone size is stated as once, few or many, or as a class when expanded; others skip it.

>TRBD2|TRBV6-8|few|TRBJ2-5
TGTGCCAGCAGGCTAGCGGGTCACCAAGAGACCCAGTACTTC
CASRLAGHQETQYF
>NA|TRBV11-3|medium-sized|TRBJ2-7
TGTGCCAGCAGTTCCCCCGGGACGGTAGCCTACGAGCAGTACTTC
CASSSPGTVAYEQYF
>NA|TRBV27|few|TRBJ2-7
TGTGCCAGCCGACCTCAGTACCACTCCTACGAGCAGTACTTC
CASRPQYHSYEQYF
>TRBD2|TRBV5-1|NA|TRBJ2-3
TGCGCCAGCAGCTTGTCTAGCGGTAACACAGATACGCAGTATTTT
CASSLSSGNTDTQYF
>TRBD1|TRBV6-8|few|TRBJ2-7
TGTGCCAGCAGTTACCCACCCGGTGAGGTGACAGGGTACGAGCAGTACTTC
CASSYPPGEVTGYEQYF
>NA|TRBV11-3|few|TRBJ2-3
TGTGCCAGCAGCTTAGATCCTGGGACAGATACGCAGTATTTT
CASSLDPGTDTQYF
>TRBD2|TRBV11-3|few|TRBJ2-7
TGTGCCAGCAGCCGGGGACTAGCGGGATGGGAGCAGTACTTC
CASSRGLAGWEQYF
>TRBD1|TRBV10-2|NA|TRBJ2-7
TGCGCCAGCGGGGACAGGGGGCGCGTCGAGCAGTACTTC
CASGDRGRVEQYF
>NA|TRBV4-1|few|TRBJ2-3
TGCGCCAGCAGCCAAGCGGGGCTAGCTGCAGATACGCAGTATTTT
CASSQAGLAADTQYF
>NA|TRBV11-3|many|TRBJ2-2
TGTGCCAGCAAACGAGGGGCTCACAACACCGGGGAGCTGTTTTTT
CASKRGAHNTGELFF
>NA|TRBV5-1|NA|TRBJ2-3
TGCGCCAGCAGCTCGGACCCTCTAAACACAGATACGCAGTATTTT
CASSSDPLNTDTQYF
>TRBD2|TRBV25-1|NA|TRBJ2-5
TGTGCCAGCAGTGAATTTTTGGGGACTAGAGAAGAGACCCAGTACTTC
CASSEFLGTREETQYF
>TRBD1|TRBV7-6|NA|TRBJ1-5
TGTGCCAGCACCGACCGGACAGGGAGGAGCAATCAGCCCCAGCATTTT
CASTDRTGRSNQPQHF
>TRBD2|TRBV29-1|NA|TRBJ2-2
TGCAGCGGGGGGACTAGCGCGGGCGGGGAGCTGTTTTTT
CSGGTSAGGELFF
>NA|TRBV4-1|medium-sized|TRBJ1-1
TGCGCCAGCAGCGCCAACACTGAAGCTTTCTTT
CASSANTEAFF
>NA|TRBV6-8|few|TRBJ2-7
TGTGCCAGCAGTTACTCGAACGCCTACGAGCAGTACTTC
CASSYSNAYEQYF
>NA|TRBV28|NA|TRBJ2-3
TGTGCCAGCACCCCCCCAAGGGGTACGCAGTATTTT
CASTPPRGTQYF
>TRBD2|TRBV7-4|many|TRBJ2-1
TGTGCCAGCAGCCTTTATGGGAGGGATTACTCCTACAATGAGCAGTTCTTC
CASSLYGRDYSYNEQFF
>NA|TRBV30|NA|TRBJ1-1
TGTGCCTGGAGTGCCCCGAGACAAGCTTTCTTT
CAWSAPRQAFF
>NA|TRBV7-2|few|TRBJ2-1
TGTGCCAGCAGCTTAGCCCCTCTCAATGAGCAGTTCTTC
CASSLAPLNEQFF
>NA|TRBV5-1|NA|TRBJ2-2
TGCGCCAGCAGCTTGTATTTTGTCGGTAGAAACACCGGGGAGCTGTTTTTT
CASSLYFVGRNTGELFF
>TRBD2|TRBV5-1|NA|TRBJ2-7
TGCGCCAGCAGTTCCCGGGAGGGTGTTTCTTACGAGCAGTACTTC
CASSSREGVSYEQYF
>NA|TRBV4-1|many|TRBJ1-1
TGCGCCAGCAGCCAGGGGAGTTTGACTGAAGCTTTCTTT
CASSQGSLTEAFF
>NA|TRBV28|few|TRBJ1-5
TGTGCCAGCAGTTCCCTCGGGGCCGGGGGAGGCAATCAGCCCCAGCATTTT
CASSSLGAGGGNQPQHF
>TRBD1|TRBV11-3|few|TRBJ2-2
TGTGCCAGCAGCTTGGGGGACAGGACGTATTCCGGGGAGCTGTTTTTT
CASSLGDRTYSGELFF
>TRBD2|TRBV18|NA|TRBJ2-7
TGTGCCAGCTCATCCGGGACTAACCCCGAGCAGTACTTC
CASSSGTNPEQYF
>NA|TRBV18|NA|TRBJ1-3
TGTGCCAGCTCACCAGCCTTAGGGTCCGGAAACACCATATATTTT
CASSPALGSGNTIYF
>NA|TRBV5-1|NA|TRBJ2-2
TGCGCCAGCAGGTCTTCAGGGGGGGACACCGGGGAGCTGTTTTTT
CASRSSGGDTGELFF
>TRBD1|TRBV11-3|large|TRBJ2-1
TGTGCCAGCAGCTTATGGGACAGCAACAATGAGCAGTTCTTC
CASSLWDSNNEQFF
>NA|TRBV19|NA|TRBJ2-2
TGTGCCAGTAGTATCCTAGCGTCGAACACCGGGGAGCTGTTTTTT
CASSILASNTGELFF
>TRBD1|TRBV6-8|few|TRBJ1-5
TGTGCCAGCAGTGATGGAGGGACAGGGATGAGCAATCAGCCCCAGCATTTT
CASSDGGTGMSNQPQHF